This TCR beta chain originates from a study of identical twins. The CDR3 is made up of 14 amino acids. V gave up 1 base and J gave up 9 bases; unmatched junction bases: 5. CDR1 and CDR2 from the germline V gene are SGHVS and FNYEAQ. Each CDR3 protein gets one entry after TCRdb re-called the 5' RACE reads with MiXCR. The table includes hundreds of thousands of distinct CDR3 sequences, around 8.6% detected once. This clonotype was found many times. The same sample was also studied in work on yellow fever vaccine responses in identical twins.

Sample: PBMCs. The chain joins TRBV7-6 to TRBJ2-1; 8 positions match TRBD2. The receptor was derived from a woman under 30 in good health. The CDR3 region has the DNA TGTGCCAGCAGCTTAGAAAGCGGGAGAGTTGAGCAGTTCTTC. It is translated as CASSLESGRVEQFF.